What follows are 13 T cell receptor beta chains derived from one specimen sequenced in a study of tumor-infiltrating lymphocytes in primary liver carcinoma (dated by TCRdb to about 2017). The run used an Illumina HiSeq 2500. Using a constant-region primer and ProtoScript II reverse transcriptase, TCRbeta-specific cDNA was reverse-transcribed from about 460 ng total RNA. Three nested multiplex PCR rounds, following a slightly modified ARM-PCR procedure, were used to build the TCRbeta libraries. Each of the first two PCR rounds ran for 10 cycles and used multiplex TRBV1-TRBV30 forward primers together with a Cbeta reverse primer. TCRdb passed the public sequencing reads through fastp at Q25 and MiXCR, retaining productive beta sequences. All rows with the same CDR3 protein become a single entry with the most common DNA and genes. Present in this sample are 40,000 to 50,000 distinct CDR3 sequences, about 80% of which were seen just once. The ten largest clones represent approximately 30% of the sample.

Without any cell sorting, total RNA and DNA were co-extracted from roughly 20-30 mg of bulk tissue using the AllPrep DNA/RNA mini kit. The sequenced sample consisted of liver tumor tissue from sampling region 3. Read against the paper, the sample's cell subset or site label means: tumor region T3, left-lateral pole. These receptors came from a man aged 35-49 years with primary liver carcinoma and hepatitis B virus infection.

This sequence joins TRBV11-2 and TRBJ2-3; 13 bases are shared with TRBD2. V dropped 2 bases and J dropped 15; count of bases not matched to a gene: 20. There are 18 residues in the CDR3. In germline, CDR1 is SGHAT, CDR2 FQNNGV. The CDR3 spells CASSLTTSGRAGRYTQYF. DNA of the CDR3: TGTGCCAGCAGCTTAACTACTAGCGGGAGGGCGGGGCGATATACACAATATTTT.

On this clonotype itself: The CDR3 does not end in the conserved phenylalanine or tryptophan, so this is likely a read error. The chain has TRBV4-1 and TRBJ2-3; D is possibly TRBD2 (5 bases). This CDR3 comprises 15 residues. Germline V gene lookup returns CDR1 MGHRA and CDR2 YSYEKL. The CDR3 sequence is CASSQEHSGTDTQYL. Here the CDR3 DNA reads TGTGCCAGCAGCCAAGAGCATAGCGGCACAGATACGCAGTATTTA.

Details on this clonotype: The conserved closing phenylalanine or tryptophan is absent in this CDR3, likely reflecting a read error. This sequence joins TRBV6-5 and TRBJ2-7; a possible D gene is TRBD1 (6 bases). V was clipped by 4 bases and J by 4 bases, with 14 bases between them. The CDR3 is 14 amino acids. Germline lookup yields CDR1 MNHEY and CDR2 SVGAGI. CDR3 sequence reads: CASSCAVRGYEQYS. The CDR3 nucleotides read TGTGCCAGCAGTTGTGCGGTCAGGGGATACGAGCAGTACTCC.

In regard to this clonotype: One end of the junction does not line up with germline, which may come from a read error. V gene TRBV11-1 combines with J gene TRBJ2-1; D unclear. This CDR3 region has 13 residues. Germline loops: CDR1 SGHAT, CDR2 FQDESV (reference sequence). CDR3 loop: CVSSHLVYNEQFF. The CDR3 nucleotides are TGTGTCAGCAGCCATCTGGTCTACAATGAGCAGTTCTTT.

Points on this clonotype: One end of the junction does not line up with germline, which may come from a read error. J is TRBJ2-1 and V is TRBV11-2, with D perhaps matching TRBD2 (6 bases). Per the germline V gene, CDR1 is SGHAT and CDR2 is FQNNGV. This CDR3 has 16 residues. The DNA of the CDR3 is TGTACCAGCAGCTTGGATATCATACTAGCCATGGGTGAGCAGTTCTTC. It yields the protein CTSSLDIILAMGEQFF. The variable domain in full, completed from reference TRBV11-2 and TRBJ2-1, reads EAGVAQSPRYKIIEKRQSVAFWCNPISGHATLYWYQQILGQGPKLLIQFQNNGVVDDSQLPKDRFSAERLKGVDSTLKIQPAKLEDSAVYLCTSSLDIILAMGEQFFGPGTRLTVL.

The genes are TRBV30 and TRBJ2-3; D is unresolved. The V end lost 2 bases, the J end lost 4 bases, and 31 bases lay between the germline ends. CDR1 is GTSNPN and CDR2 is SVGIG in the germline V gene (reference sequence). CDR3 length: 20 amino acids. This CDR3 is CAWSPQLGNGLPVSPDTQYF. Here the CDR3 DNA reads TGTGCCTGGAGTCCCCAACTGGGTAACGGGTTGCCCGTTTCTCCAGATACGCAGTATTTT.

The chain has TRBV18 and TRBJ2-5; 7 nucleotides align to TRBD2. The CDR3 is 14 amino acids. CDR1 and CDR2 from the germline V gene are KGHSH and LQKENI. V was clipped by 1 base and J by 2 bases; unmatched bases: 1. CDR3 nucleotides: TGTGCCAGCTCACCACGGGGAGGGCAAGAGACCCAGTACTTC. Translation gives CASSPRGGQETQYF.

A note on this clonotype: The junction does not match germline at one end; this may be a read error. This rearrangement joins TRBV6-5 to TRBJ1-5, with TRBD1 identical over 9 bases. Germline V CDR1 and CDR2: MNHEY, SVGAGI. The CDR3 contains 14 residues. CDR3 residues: CASSMTGGAQPQHF. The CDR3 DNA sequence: TGTGCCAGCAGTATGACAGGGGGGGCTCAGCCCCAGCATTTC.

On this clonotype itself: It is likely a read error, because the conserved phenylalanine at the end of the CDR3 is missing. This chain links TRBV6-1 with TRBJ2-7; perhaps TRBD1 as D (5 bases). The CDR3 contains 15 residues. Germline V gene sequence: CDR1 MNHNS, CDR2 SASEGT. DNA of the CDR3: TGTGCCAGCAGTCGCGTAGAATTGGGGCCCTATGAGCAGTACTTA. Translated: CASSRVELGPYEQYL.

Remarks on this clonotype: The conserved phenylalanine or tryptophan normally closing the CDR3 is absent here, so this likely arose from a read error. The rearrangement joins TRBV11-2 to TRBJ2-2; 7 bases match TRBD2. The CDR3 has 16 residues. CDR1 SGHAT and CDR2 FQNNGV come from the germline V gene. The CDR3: CVSSLVAPAGSGELFL. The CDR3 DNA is TGTGTCAGCAGCTTAGTGGCGCCAGCGGGATCCGGGGAGCTGTTTCTT.

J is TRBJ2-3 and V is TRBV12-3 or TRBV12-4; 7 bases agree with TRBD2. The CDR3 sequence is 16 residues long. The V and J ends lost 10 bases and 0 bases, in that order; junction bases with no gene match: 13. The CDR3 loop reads CANNPRLAASTDTQYF. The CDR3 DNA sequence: TGTGCCAACAACCCCCGGCTAGCGGCTAGCACAGATACGCAGTATTTT.

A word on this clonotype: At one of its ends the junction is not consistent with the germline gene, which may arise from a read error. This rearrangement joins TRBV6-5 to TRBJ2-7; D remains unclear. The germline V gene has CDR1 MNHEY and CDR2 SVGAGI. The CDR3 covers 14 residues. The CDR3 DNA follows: TGTGCCAGCAGCCACCAGTCAACCCCTCTCGAGCAGTATTTC. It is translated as CASSHQSTPLEQYF.

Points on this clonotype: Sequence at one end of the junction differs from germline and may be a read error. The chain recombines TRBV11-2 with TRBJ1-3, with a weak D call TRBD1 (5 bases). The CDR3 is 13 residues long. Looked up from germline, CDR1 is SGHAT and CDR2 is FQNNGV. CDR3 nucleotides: TGTGCCTCAGCCCAGGGAGCTGGAAGCACCATATACTTC. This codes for CASAQGAGSTIYF.